A single sample is the source of the 13 T cell receptor beta chains below, sequenced in a study of graft-versus-host responses after intestinal transplantation. Profiled with immunoSEQ multiplex PCR; TCRdb holds only in-frame clones, not every one. The profile shows under 100,000 clones, 80% to 95% of them singletons. Specimen: PBMCs, collected approximately 470 days after intestinal transplant. All receptors come from a human patient who received an intestinal transplant, so some T cells may come from the graft donor.

The V call is TRBV12-5, the J call TRBJ1-2; D is possibly TRBD1 (5 bases). The CDR3 has 13 residues. CDR1 is LGHNT, CDR2 FRNRAP, per germline. V was cut by 3 bases and J by 3 bases, with 8 bases left in between. The CDR3 coding sequence is TGTGCTAGTGGTTTCAGGGACGACTATGGCTACACCTTC. It translates to CASGFRDDYGYTF.

The chain couples TRBV19 to TRBJ1-3, with D tentatively TRBD1 (5 bases). CDR3 length: 17 amino acids. Trimming removed 6 bases at V and 0 bases at J, with 18 bases between. Germline V gene lookup returns CDR1 LNHDA and CDR2 SQIVND (reference sequence). The DNA for the CDR3 is TGTGCCAGTAGCCCTCTAATACAGGCAGTCTCTGGAAACACCATATATTTT. Translation gives CASSPLIQAVSGNTIYF.

This rearrangement joins TRBV7-9 to TRBJ1-1, with D possibly being TRBD1 (5 bases). CDR3 length equals 15 residues. CDR1 and CDR2 (germline): SEHNR, FQNEAQ (reference sequence). The V end was cut by 5 bases, the J end by 3 bases, with 16 bases between. CDR3 sequence: CASSLSFSTDTEAFF. The CDR3 DNA follows: TGTGCCAGCAGCCTCTCATTTTCGACAGACACTGAAGCTTTCTTT.

The rearrangement links TRBV6-5 to TRBJ2-1, with TRBD2 matching 12 bases. Looked up from germline, CDR1 is MNHEY and CDR2 is SVGAGI. The CDR3 sequence is 16 residues long. V gave up 0 bases and J gave up 5 bases; unmatched junction bases: 2. The CDR3 bases are TGTGCCAGCAGTTACTCACTAGCGGGGGGTGACAATGAGCAGTTCTTC. Translation gives CASSYSLAGGDNEQFF.

The chain employs TRBV7-6 and TRBJ2-3; 8 nucleotides match TRBD2. This CDR3 contains 15 residues. Trimming at V came to 4 bases and at J to 4 bases, leaving 7 bases not matched to a gene. CDR1 SGHVS and CDR2 FNYEAQ come from the germline V gene. The CDR3, as DNA: TGTGCCAGCAGCTCCCGCCGGGGGGGGGCAGATACGCAGTATTTT. Protein: CASSSRRGGADTQYF.

This chain connects TRBV7-8 to TRBJ2-5; D is possibly TRBD1 (7 bases). The CDR3 sequence is 14 residues long. Germline values: CDR1 SGHVS, CDR2 FQNEAQ. Trimming took 5 bases from V and 5 from J, leaving 15 bases between them. CDR3 sequence (DNA): TGTGCCAGCAGCAAAAGGAGGGGGCTTGAGACCCAGTACTTC. Translating gives CASSKRRGLETQYF.

The rearrangement uses TRBV5-1 and TRBJ1-1; tentatively, D is TRBD1 (5 bases). V lost 5 bases, J lost 3 bases, and 11 bases lay in between. This CDR3 region has 13 residues. The germline CDR1 and CDR2 sequences are SGHRS and YFSETQ. The CDR3 DNA follows: TGCGCCAGCAGATGGGACTTTGACACTGAAGCTTTCTTT. Translation gives CASRWDFDTEAFF.

This chain connects TRBV29-1 to TRBJ2-3; D gene ambiguous. Between the trimmed V and J ends, which lost 8 bases and 2 bases, there was a span of 14 bases. The CDR3 loop spans 13 amino acids. Germline CDR1 and CDR2: SQVTM and ANQGSEA. CDR3 sequence reads: CSPKDRYTDTQYF. In nucleotides, the CDR3 is TGCAGCCCCAAGGACCGATACACAGATACGCAGTATTTT.

This chain joins TRBV7-9 and TRBJ1-2, with 7 bases aligning to TRBD1. Germline CDR1 is SEHNR and CDR2 is FQNEAQ (reference sequence). The CDR3 is made up of 15 amino acids. J gave up 4 bases and V 6 bases, and 11 bases lay outside the gene matches. For the CDR3, the DNA is TGTGCCAGCAGTCTTAACACAGGGGCCGCCTATGGCTACACCTTC. Amino acids: CASSLNTGAAYGYTF. Variable domain in full (rest from reference TRBV7-9 and TRBJ1-2): DTGVSQNPRHKITKRGQNVTFRCDPISEHNRLYWYRQTLGQGPEFLTYFQNEAQLEKSRLLSDRFSAERPKGSFSTLEIQRTEQGDSAMYLCASSLNTGAAYGYTFGSGTRLTVV.

The rearrangement joins TRBV4-1 to TRBJ1-1, with TRBD1 matching 7 bases. CDR3 length: 15 amino acids. The V gene's germline CDR1 is MGHRA and CDR2 YSYEKL. The J segment lost 3 bases and the V segment lost 0 bases, leaving 4 bases of the junction unmatched. The CDR3 DNA sequence: TGCGCCAGCAGCCAAGAACCAGGGGGGGACACTGAAGCTTTCTTT. Encoded protein: CASSQEPGGDTEAFF.

Note on this clone: Germline is not matched at one junction end, which may reflect a read error. CDR3 loop: CASNLYGGPTGELFF. The CDR3, as DNA: TGTGCCAGCAACTTATATGGGGGGCCCACCGGGGAGCTGTTTTTT. This chain joins TRBV7-9 and TRBJ2-2; D may be TRBD1 or TRBD2 (6 bases each). The CDR3 has 15 amino acids. From germline, CDR1 is SEHNR and CDR2 FQNEAQ (reference sequence).

The chain links TRBV2 to TRBJ2-7, with a weak D call TRBD1 (6 bases). V lost 6 bases, J lost 3 bases, and 9 bases lay in between. Germline V CDR1 and CDR2: SNHLY, FYNNEI. CDR3 length: 12 residues. The CDR3 reads CASRDRDYEQYF. The DNA for the CDR3 is TGTGCCAGCAGGGACAGAGACTACGAGCAGTACTTC.

This clone was seen only once. The genes are TRBV13 and TRBJ2-1, with D perhaps TRBD2 (5 bases). Germline V gives CDR1 PRHDT, CDR2 FYEKMQ (reference sequence). CDR3 length: 13 residues. V lost 5 bases, J lost 4 bases, and 9 bases lay in between. The CDR3, as DNA: TGTGCCAGCAGCCGACGGGGATACAATGAGCAGTTCTTC. It codes for CASSRRGYNEQFF.